These 8 T cell receptor beta chains came from one sample sequenced in a study of OX40 agonist ivuxolimab in advanced cancers. Using immunoSEQ multiplex PCR, the repertoire was profiled, and TCRdb retains in-frame clones only, with some absent. The sample holds around 140,000 clones, roughly nine tenths seen once. This specimen was CD4+ or CD8+ T cells sorted from blood, taken in a trial of the OX40 agonist ivuxolimab. The receptors here all came from an adult with an advanced solid tumor such as melanoma, head and neck, liver or kidney cancer.

The genes are TRBV19 and TRBJ2-5; possibly TRBD1 for D (6 bases). The germline CDR1 and CDR2 sequences are LNHDA and SQIVND (reference sequence). The CDR3 is 14 amino acids. Trimming took off 8 bases at V and 4 bases at J, with 17 bases between the two ends. CDR3 in amino acids: CASSLQPGVETQYF. In nucleotides, the CDR3 is TGTGCCAGTTCTCTCCAGCCAGGGGTAGAGACCCAGTACTTC.

The rearrangement joins TRBV27 to TRBJ1-2; 10 nucleotides line up with TRBD1. CDR3 length: 16 residues. With V trimmed by 2 bases and J by 2 bases, 5 bases remained unmatched. CDR1 and CDR2 from the germline V gene are MNHEY and SMNVEV (reference sequence). The CDR3, as DNA: TGTGCCAGCAGTTTAGCCGGGACAGGGGTAAACTATGGCTACACCTTC. Translation gives CASSLAGTGVNYGYTF.

The chain uses TRBV5-1 and TRBJ1-1, with D tentatively TRBD1 (6 bases). Germline CDR1 and CDR2: SGHRS and YFSETQ. V dropped 4 bases and J dropped 0 bases, with 10 bases sitting between them. The CDR3 length is 14 residues. CDR3 in DNA: TGCGCCAGCAGCGGGACAATCATGAACACTGAAGCTTTCTTT. Its translation is CASSGTIMNTEAFF.

The chain has TRBV7-2 and TRBJ2-1; perhaps TRBD2 as D (6 bases). This CDR3 region has 15 residues. With 5 bases removed from V and 2 bases from J, the gap between germline ends came to 13 bases. Germline V CDR1 and CDR2: SGHTA, FQGNSA. The CDR3 loop reads CASSNRDLTYNEQFF. CDR3 DNA sequence: TGTGCCAGCAGCAACCGGGACTTAACCTACAATGAGCAGTTCTTC.

V usage is TRBV29-1 and J usage is TRBJ1-2; D is perhaps TRBD1 (6 bases). This CDR3 is 17 amino acids long. Trimming left V 0 bases short and J 2 bases short, with 19 bases between. Germline V lookup: CDR1 SQVTM, CDR2 ANQGSEA. CDR3 nucleotide sequence: TGCAGCGTTGAAGATGGGACACCAAATCCTTCCAACTATGGCTACACCTTC. Translated, it gives CSVEDGTPNPSNYGYTF. The full variable domain, rest sourced from reference TRBV29-1 and TRBJ1-2, is SAVISQKPSRDICQRGTSLTIQCQVDSQVTMMFWYRQQPGQSLTLIATANQGSEATYESGFVIDKFPISRPNLTFSTLTVSNMSPEDSSIYLCSVEDGTPNPSNYGYTFGSGTRLTVV.

J is TRBJ1-1 and V is TRBV6-5; D is ambiguous. Deletions cut 7 bases from V and 0 bases from J, with 9 bases between. The germline V gene encodes CDR1 MNHEY and CDR2 SVGAGI. The length of the CDR3 is 13 residues. The CDR3 reads CASKLLMNTEAFF. CDR3 DNA sequence: TGTGCCAGCAAACTACTCATGAACACTGAAGCTTTCTTT.

The rearrangement uses TRBV19 and TRBJ2-1; D remains unclear. Germline CDR1 LNHDA, CDR2 SQIVND (reference sequence). The germline V and J ends were trimmed by 7 bases and 2 bases, with 12 bases remaining between them. The CDR3 sequence is 14 residues long. The CDR3 spells CASNSEPAYNEQFF. Here the CDR3 DNA reads TGTGCCAGTAATTCGGAGCCCGCCTACAATGAGCAGTTCTTC.

The chain uses TRBV28 and TRBJ2-1; D may be TRBD2 (6 bases). The V gene lost 5 bases and the J gene lost 2 bases, with 16 bases spanning the gap. Germline loops: CDR1 MDHEN, CDR2 SYDVKM. The CDR3 runs to 16 residues. The CDR3 DNA is TGTGCCAGCAGTGGAGGGACCGCGGTAACCTACAATGAGCAGTTCTTC. Amino acids: CASSGGTAVTYNEQFF. The entire variable domain, with the rest obtained from reference TRBV28 and TRBJ2-1, is as follows: DVKVTQSSRYLVKRTGEKVFLECVQDMDHENMFWYRQDPGLGLRLIYFSYDVKMKEKGDIPEGYSVSREKKERFSLILESASTNQTSMYLCASSGGTAVTYNEQFFGPGTRLTVL.